What follows are 32 T cell receptor beta chains derived from one specimen sequenced in a study of blood T cell repertoires in COVID-19. Produced via immunoSEQ multiplex PCR; TCRdb's table is partial and in-frame only. The sample shows around 390,000 clones, about 86% of them seen only once. Sequencing used PBMCs or T cells enriched from blood (not recorded which). These receptors all stem from a woman aged 50 to 60 who had recovered from COVID-19.

In its sample, this clone was seen a few times. J is TRBJ1-2 and V is TRBV27, with D hard to call. The V end lost 3 bases, the J end lost 2 bases, and 13 bases lay between the germline ends. CDR1 MNHEY and CDR2 SMNVEV come from the germline V gene (reference sequence). The CDR3 runs to 15 residues. The CDR3 DNA follows: TGTGCCAGCAGTTTTATTGAAGGAGGGAACTATGGCTACACCTTC. This encodes CASSFIEGGNYGYTF.

This clone was seen a single time. The chain combines TRBV5-5 with TRBJ2-2, with D possibly TRBD1 on 6 matching bases. V lost 0 bases, J lost 6 bases, and 12 bases lay in between. The CDR3 runs 15 residues. Germline loops: CDR1 SGHKS, CDR2 YYEKEE (reference sequence). The CDR3 protein is CASSLGQALAGELFF. CDR3 DNA sequence: TGTGCCAGCAGCTTGGGACAGGCATTGGCCGGGGAGCTGTTTTTT.

The chain carries TRBV23-1 and TRBJ1-1; weak D call: TRBD1 (5 bases). TRBV23-1 is flagged as an ORF with uncertain function. Trimming pared 3 bases from V and 3 bases from J, leaving 17 bases between. The CDR3 extends over 16 amino acids. The DNA of the CDR3 is TGCGCCAGCAGTCATTTGACCCGACACAGGTACACTGAAGCTTTCTTT. It specifies CASSHLTRHRYTEAFF.

This clone was found once. The V and J genes are TRBV30 and TRBJ1-6, with D hard to call. The germline CDR1 and CDR2 sequences are GTSNPN and SVGIG (reference sequence). Trimming stripped 1 base from V and 11 bases from J, with 6 bases between. The CDR3 length is 11 residues. The CDR3 DNA reads as TGTGCCTGGAGTGCAGGTCCACCCCTCCACTTT. Translation gives CAWSAGPPLHF.

The chain is built from TRBV29-1 and TRBJ2-3; D may be TRBD1 (6 bases). The germline V and J ends were trimmed by 6 bases and 0 bases, with 16 bases remaining between them. The CDR3 covers 15 residues. CDR1 is SQVTM and CDR2 is ANQGSEA in the germline V gene. DNA for the CDR3: TGCAGCGTCGTACCTACAGGGTCTAGCACAGATACGCAGTATTTT. It translates to CSVVPTGSSTDTQYF.

The chain recombines TRBV30 with TRBJ1-2, with D possibly TRBD1 on 6 matching bases. The CDR3 has 13 residues. V lost 2 bases, J lost 8 bases, and 15 bases lay in between. The germline gives CDR1 GTSNPN, CDR2 SVGIG (reference sequence). CDR3 sequence (DNA): TGTGCCTGGAGTTTTGACAGGAACGGCGGCTACACCTTC. Protein product: CAWSFDRNGGYTF.

This chain uses TRBV5-5 with TRBJ1-5; D not resolved. CDR1 and CDR2 (germline): SGHKS, YYEKEE (reference sequence). The CDR3 length is 15 residues. V gave up 0 bases and J gave up 5 bases, with 12 bases separating them. The DNA of the CDR3 is TGTGCCAGCAGCTTGGATCCGACAAACTATCAGCCCCAGCATTTT. Protein sequence: CASSLDPTNYQPQHF.

V gene TRBV4-2 combines with J gene TRBJ1-4; D is undetermined. V dropped 0 bases and J dropped 0 bases, with 5 bases sitting between them. The CDR3 length is 15 residues. Germline V gene data show CDR1 as LGHNA and CDR2 as YNFKEQ. CDR3 sequence reads: CASSQERSTNEKLFF. CDR3 coding DNA: TGTGCCAGCAGCCAAGAGCGATCAACTAATGAAAAACTGTTTTTT.

This rearrangement joins TRBV28 to TRBJ2-2; weak D call: TRBD1 (6 bases). The CDR3 contains 15 residues. V lost 6 bases, J lost 5 bases, and 16 bases lay in between. Germline V gives CDR1 MDHEN, CDR2 SYDVKM. CDR3 region: CASSLSLGQTGELFF. CDR3 DNA sequence: TGTGCCAGCAGCCTATCACTCGGACAGACCGGGGAGCTGTTTTTT.

This chain joins TRBV11-1 and TRBJ2-7; D unclear. The CDR3 has 15 residues. V was pared by 0 bases and J by 6 bases, with 15 bases between. Germline V gene lookup returns CDR1 SGHAT and CDR2 FQDESV (reference sequence). The CDR3 loop reads CASSLARSWPVEQYF. As DNA, the CDR3 is TGTGCCAGCAGCTTAGCCCGATCTTGGCCTGTCGAGCAGTACTTC. The entire variable domain, with the rest obtained from reference TRBV11-1 and TRBJ2-7, is as follows: EAEVAQSPRYKITEKSQAVAFWCDPISGHATLYWYRQILGQGPELLVQFQDESVVDDSQLPKDRFSAERLKGVDSTLKIQPAELGDSAMYLCASSLARSWPVEQYFGPGTRLTVT.

The rearrangement uses TRBV5-5 and TRBJ1-6; a weak D match, TRBD1 (5 bases). V shed 2 bases and J shed 4 bases, with 10 bases lying between them. The germline gives CDR1 SGHKS, CDR2 YYEKEE (reference sequence). The CDR3 extends over 15 amino acids. The CDR3 DNA is TGTGCCAGCAGCTTACCGGGACTTTATAATTCACCCCTCCACTTT. It specifies CASSLPGLYNSPLHF.

V is TRBV5-1 and J is TRBJ1-1; D perhaps matches TRBD1 (6 bases). The ends were cut back, 4 bases at V and 1 base at J, with 14 bases in the middle. Germline lookup yields CDR1 SGHRS and CDR2 YFSETQ. This CDR3 spans 15 amino acids. CDR3 sequence reads: CASSPGTSWNTEAFF. CDR3 nucleotide sequence: TGCGCCAGCAGCCCGGGGACATCTTGGAACACTGAAGCTTTCTTT.

The chain recombines TRBV29-1 with TRBJ2-3; TRBD1 might be the D (6 bases). The V and J ends lost 0 bases and 3 bases respectively, with 16 bases between them. The CDR3 is 16 amino acids. CDR1 and CDR2 from the germline V gene are SQVTM and ANQGSEA. The CDR3 loop reads CSVEDWSRGGTDTQYF. CDR3 sequence (DNA): TGCAGCGTTGAAGATTGGTCTAGAGGGGGTACAGATACGCAGTATTTT.

The chain has TRBV3-1 (or the pseudogene TRBV3-2) and TRBJ1-6, with D possibly matching TRBD1 (6 bases). The CDR3 runs 16 residues. V lost 2 bases to trimming and J lost 3 bases, with 11 bases between them. From germline, CDR1 is LGHDT and CDR2 YNNKEL (reference sequence). The CDR3 DNA reads as TGTGCCAGCAGCCAATCAACAGGGAGCTATAATTCACCCCTCCACTTT. Encoded protein: CASSQSTGSYNSPLHF.

The rearrangement links TRBV14 to TRBJ1-2; possible D gene TRBD1, 5 bases. V lost 4 bases to trimming and J lost 8 bases, with 17 bases between them. Germline V gene sequence: CDR1 SGHDN, CDR2 FVKESK. The CDR3 extends over 14 amino acids. The CDR3 DNA reads TGTGCCAGCAGCCCGCTGGCAGGGCCTGTAGGCTACACCTTC. Translated: CASSPLAGPVGYTF.

The V call is TRBV4-1, the J call TRBJ1-2; no firm D call. Germline V lookup: CDR1 MGHRA, CDR2 YSYEKL. This CDR3 comprises 15 residues. The ends were cut back, 0 bases at V and 4 bases at J, with 12 bases in the middle. The CDR3 region has the DNA TGCGCCAGCAGCCAAGATTTGTACAGCACCTATGGCTACACCTTC. This codes for CASSQDLYSTYGYTF.

DNA of the CDR3: TGCGCCAGCAGCCAAGTCACAGGGGGCCTCTACGAGCAGTACTTC. Its translation is CASSQVTGGLYEQYF. J is TRBJ2-7 and V is TRBV4-1, with 9 bases matching TRBD1. Trimming took 1 base from V and 3 from J; bases not matched to a gene: 4. The CDR3 covers 15 residues. Per the germline V gene, CDR1 is MGHRA and CDR2 is YSYEKL.

The genes are TRBV20-1 and TRBJ2-5, with a tentative D call TRBD2 (6 bases). This CDR3 region has 11 residues. Per the germline V gene, CDR1 is DFQATT and CDR2 is SNEGSKA (reference sequence). CDR3 loop: CAGLRQETQYF. In nucleotides, the CDR3 is TGCGCCGGACTACGTCAAGAGACCCAGTACTTC.

V and J are TRBV5-1 and TRBJ2-3, with 10 bases fitting TRBD2. The CDR3 loop spans 15 amino acids. After removal of 2 bases from V and 2 bases from J, the junction contained 2 bases not matched to a gene. CDR1 is SGHRS, CDR2 YFSETQ, per germline. CDR3 sequence: CASSLAGGITDTQYF. The CDR3 nucleotides are TGCGCCAGCAGCTTAGCGGGGGGGATCACAGATACGCAGTATTTT. The full variable domain, completed using reference TRBV5-1 and TRBJ2-3, is KAGVTQTPRYLIKTRGQQVTLSCSPISGHRSVSWYQQTPGQGLQFLFEYFSETQRNKGNFPGRFSGRQFSNSRSEMNVSTLELGDSALYLCASSLAGGITDTQYFGPGTRLTVL.

The chain joins TRBV5-5 to TRBJ1-5; unclear D gene. With 2 bases removed from V and 5 bases from J, the gap between germline ends came to 20 bases. Germline values: CDR1 SGHKS, CDR2 YYEKEE (reference sequence). There are 17 residues in the CDR3. CDR3 amino acids: CASSFGINKPADQPQHF. CDR3 in DNA: TGTGCCAGCAGCTTCGGGATCAACAAGCCGGCCGATCAGCCCCAGCATTTT.

This clone was picked up one time. V gene TRBV13 combines with J gene TRBJ2-5, with 11 bases aligning to TRBD2. The CDR3 loop spans 16 amino acids. Germline CDR1 reads PRHDT; CDR2 reads FYEKMQ (reference sequence). With 2 bases clipped from V and 5 bases from J, the junction kept 7 bases outside the gene matches. The CDR3 region is CASSLISGGAVETQYF. The CDR3 nucleotides are TGTGCCAGCAGCTTAATTAGCGGGGGGGCTGTGGAGACCCAGTACTTC.

This chain connects TRBV27 to TRBJ2-2; 11 bases line up with TRBD2. The CDR3 has 17 amino acids. Germline CDR1 MNHEY, CDR2 SMNVEV (reference sequence). V shed 5 bases and J 9 bases; nucleotides not matched to a gene: 14. The CDR3 sequence is CASSLQLAGVIARELFF. CDR3 nucleotide sequence: TGTGCCAGCAGTCTACAACTAGCGGGGGTTATCGCCCGGGAGCTGTTTTTT.

The chain has TRBV13 and TRBJ1-2, with D possibly being TRBD1 (6 bases). The CDR3 is made up of 13 amino acids. The germline V gene has CDR1 PRHDT and CDR2 FYEKMQ (reference sequence). V dropped 5 bases and J dropped 6 bases, with 13 bases sitting between them. For the CDR3, the DNA is TGTGCCAGCAGCCCACCAGGGGTTGATGGCTACACCTTC. This gives the protein CASSPPGVDGYTF.

This chain connects TRBV5-1 to TRBJ1-2; the D is unclear. V shed 4 bases and J shed 4 bases, with 14 bases lying between them. Per the germline V gene, CDR1 is SGHRS and CDR2 is YFSETQ. The CDR3 has 14 amino acids. The CDR3 loop is CASSRSGMTYGYTF. The CDR3 nucleotides read TGCGCCAGCAGCCGTTCGGGAATGACCTATGGCTACACCTTC.

J is TRBJ2-1 and V is TRBV6-5; TRBD2 might be the D (6 bases). Trimming took off 6 bases at V and 10 bases at J, with 16 bases between the two ends. The CDR3 contains 13 residues. Germline V gene sequence: CDR1 MNHEY, CDR2 SVGAGI. CDR3 coding DNA: TGTGCCAGCAGACCGGGAGACCTTTCCGAGCAGTTCTTC. Encoded protein: CASRPGDLSEQFF.

The chain recombines TRBV10-2 with TRBJ1-3, with D maybe TRBD1 (5 bases). CDR3 size: 16 residues. Germline CDR1 and CDR2: WSHSY and SAAADI. V was pared by 0 bases and J by 1 base, with 10 bases between. DNA for the CDR3: TGCGCCAGCAGTGAGTCGCAGGGCCAGTCTGGAAACACCATATATTTT. The encoded protein is CASSESQGQSGNTIYF.

The chain employs TRBV28 and TRBJ2-1; no clear D. Per the germline V gene, CDR1 is MDHEN and CDR2 is SYDVKM. The CDR3 contains 13 residues. The germline V and J ends were trimmed by 3 bases and 7 bases, with 10 bases remaining between them. CDR3: CASSFVNGNEQFF. The CDR3 nucleotides read TGTGCCAGCAGTTTTGTGAACGGGAATGAGCAGTTCTTC. Supplemented by reference TRBV28 and TRBJ2-1, the full variable domain reads DVKVTQSSRYLVKRTGEKVFLECVQDMDHENMFWYRQDPGLGLRLIYFSYDVKMKEKGDIPEGYSVSREKKERFSLILESASTNQTSMYLCASSFVNGNEQFFGPGTRLTVL.

The rearrangement joins TRBV20-1 to TRBJ2-7, with unresolved D. The CDR3 is 13 residues long. The ends were cut back, 3 bases at V and 0 bases at J, with 9 bases in the middle. Germline-derived CDR1 and CDR2 are DFQATT and SNEGSKA (reference sequence). The CDR3 DNA follows: TGCAGTGCTAGTCAAGCCGCCTCCTACGAGCAGTACTTC. Its translation is CSASQAASYEQYF.

The chain couples TRBV7-8 to TRBJ2-3; D perhaps matches TRBD2 (6 bases). V lost 1 base and J lost 2, with 10 bases in between. The CDR3 totals 15 residues. From germline, CDR1 is SGHVS and CDR2 FQNEAQ. In nucleotides, the CDR3 is TGTGCCAGCAGCTTAGGGTCGGGGGACACAGATACGCAGTATTTT. Translation: CASSLGSGDTDTQYF.

This rearrangement joins TRBV6-2 or TRBV6-3 to TRBJ1-2; tentatively, D is TRBD1 (6 bases). V lost 1 base to trimming and J lost 6 bases, with 15 bases between them. CDR1 and CDR2 from the germline V gene are MNHEY and SVGEGT. This CDR3 region has 15 residues. The CDR3 protein is CASSYLSARGNGYTF. The CDR3 region has the DNA TGTGCCAGCAGTTACTTGTCGGCCAGGGGTAATGGCTACACCTTC.

The chain carries TRBV19 and TRBJ2-2; TRBD1 matches 12 bases. V was clipped by 5 bases and J by 4 bases; unmatched bases: 17. This CDR3 has 20 residues. Per germline, CDR1 LNHDA and CDR2 SQIVND (reference sequence). DNA of the CDR3: TGTGCCAGTAGTGGCTCCCGGGACAGGGGGCTTCTTGGTCGCACCGGGGAGCTGTTTTTT. The encoded protein is CASSGSRDRGLLGRTGELFF.

This chain joins TRBV30 and TRBJ2-5; 9 bases map to TRBD2. Germline V CDR1 and CDR2: GTSNPN, SVGIG (reference sequence). After removal of 2 bases from V and 0 bases from J, the junction contained 4 bases not matched to a gene. The CDR3 has 15 amino acids. The CDR3 DNA is TGTGCCTGGAGTCGAGCGGGGGGATACCAAGAGACCCAGTACTTC. Protein sequence: CAWSRAGGYQETQYF.